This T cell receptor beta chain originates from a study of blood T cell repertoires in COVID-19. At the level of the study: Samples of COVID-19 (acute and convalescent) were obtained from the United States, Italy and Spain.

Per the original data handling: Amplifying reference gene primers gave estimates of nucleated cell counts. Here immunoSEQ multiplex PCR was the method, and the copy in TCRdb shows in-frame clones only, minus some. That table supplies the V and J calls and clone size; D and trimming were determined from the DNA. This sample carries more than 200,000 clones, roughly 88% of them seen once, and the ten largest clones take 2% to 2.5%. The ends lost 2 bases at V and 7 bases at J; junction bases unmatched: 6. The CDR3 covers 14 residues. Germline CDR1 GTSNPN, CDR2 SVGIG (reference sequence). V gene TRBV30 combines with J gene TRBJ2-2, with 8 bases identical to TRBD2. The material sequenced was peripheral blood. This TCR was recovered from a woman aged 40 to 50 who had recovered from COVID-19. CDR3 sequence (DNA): TGTGCCTGGAGTTCGGGACTAGAAGGCGGGGAGCTGTTTTTT. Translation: CAWSSGLEGGELFF.